This entry is about one T cell receptor (beta chain). Its target is unknown. These data come from a study of blood T cells in healthy people across ages. Study outcomes and limitations: Older age coincided with a roughly linear decline in TCR beta diversity per million T cells. It was not known whether donors were CMV positive (a possible confounder of expanded clonotype changes). TCR beta diversity correlated strongly with naive T cell percentage.

A sample-barcoded 5' primer and a J-beta primer mix were used in a second PCR of roughly 7 to 11 cycles. TCRdb redid the calling of the 5' RACE reads with MiXCR, one entry per CDR3 protein. Of over a million distinct CDR3 sequences listed, 45% are singletons. Germline V gives CDR1 LNHNV, CDR2 YYDKDF (reference sequence). The CDR3 is made up of 14 amino acids. Losses at the gene ends were 3 bases for V and 3 bases for J; bases not matched to a gene: 1. Each of the donors had 9 to 10 milliliters of peripheral blood drawn into EDTA-treated Vacutainer tubes. The receptor's source is an older woman in good health. V and J are TRBV15 and TRBJ2-7, with TRBD1 matching 11 bases. The material sequenced was blood. CDR3 region: CATSRDRGRYEQYF. CDR3 bases: TGTGCCACCAGCAGGGACAGGGGGCGCTACGAGCAGTACTTC.